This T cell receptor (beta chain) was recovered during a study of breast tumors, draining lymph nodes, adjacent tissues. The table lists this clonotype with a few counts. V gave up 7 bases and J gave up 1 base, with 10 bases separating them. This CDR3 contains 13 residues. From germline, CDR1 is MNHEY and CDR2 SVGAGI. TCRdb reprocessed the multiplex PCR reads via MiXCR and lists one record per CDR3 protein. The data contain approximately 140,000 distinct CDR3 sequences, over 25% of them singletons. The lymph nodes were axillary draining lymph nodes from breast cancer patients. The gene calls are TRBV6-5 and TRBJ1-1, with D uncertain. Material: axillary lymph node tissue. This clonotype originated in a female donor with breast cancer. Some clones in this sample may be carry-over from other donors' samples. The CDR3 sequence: CASTQRENTEAFF. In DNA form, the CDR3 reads TGTGCCAGCACCCAGCGGGAGAACACTGAAGCTTTCTTT.